This T cell receptor (beta chain) was captured in a study of blood T cell repertoires in COVID-19. Generated by immunoSEQ multiplex PCR, the TCRdb table keeps only in-frame clones and is missing some. The table includes a few hundred thousand clones, approximately 85% detected once. Per the germline V gene, CDR1 is WNHNN and CDR2 is SYGVQD (reference sequence). The V end lost 0 bases, the J end lost 0 bases, and 14 bases lay between the germline ends. The CDR3 has 17 residues. The specimen was peripheral blood. The sequence derives from a human donor in a cohort sampled during active COVID-19. The rearrangement joins TRBV10-1 to TRBJ1-1, with D possibly TRBD1 on 5 matching bases. In DNA form, the CDR3 reads TGCGCCAGCAGTGAGTCCCCTTTTCCAGGGATGAACACTGAAGCTTTCTTT. Its protein is CASSESPFPGMNTEAFF.